The 14 T cell receptor beta chains below were found in one sample sequenced in a study of shared clonotypes between healthy human individuals. Using immunoSEQ multiplex PCR, the repertoire was profiled, and TCRdb retains in-frame clones only, with some absent. The sample holds roughly 720,000 clones; roughly 88% are singletons and the top ten take 34%. Sequencing was performed on memory CD8+ T cells from PBMCs. Sample subset: CD45RO+ cells pooled with CCR7-negative TemRA cells. The receptors derive from a man aged 18 to 29 in good health. Some clones in this sample may be carry-over from other donors' samples.

The J gene is TRBJ2-3, the V gene TRBV5-6, with no clear D. Trimming left V 4 bases short and J 1 base short, with 4 bases between. CDR1 is SGHDT and CDR2 is YYEEEE in the germline V gene. The CDR3 runs 12 residues. CDR3 in amino acids: CASSLRTDTQYF. The CDR3 region has the DNA TGTGCCAGCAGCCTACGCACAGATACGCAGTATTTT.

This clone occurred once. The chain is built from TRBV5-1 and TRBJ2-7, with 7 bases lining up with TRBD2. Germline CDR1 SGHRS, CDR2 YFSETQ. This CDR3 spans 15 amino acids. Losses at the gene ends were 5 bases for V and 1 base for J; bases not matched to a gene: 9. As DNA, the CDR3 is TGCGCCAGCAGTTATACTAGCGCCTTTTCCTACGAGCAGTACTTC. This codes for CASSYTSAFSYEQYF.

The chain carries TRBV28 and TRBJ2-7; D uncertain. The length of the CDR3 is 13 residues. From germline, CDR1 is MDHEN and CDR2 SYDVKM. Trimming removed 5 bases at V and 2 bases at J, with 10 bases between. CDR3 in DNA: TGTGCCAGCAGTCCCCTGGCAGCCTACGAGCAGTACTTC. It yields the protein CASSPLAAYEQYF.

The rearrangement links TRBV5-1 to TRBJ2-1; 9 bases fit TRBD2. The length of the CDR3 is 16 residues. V lost 4 bases and J lost 0; bases outside the gene matches: 5. Germline lookup yields CDR1 SGHRS and CDR2 YFSETQ. This CDR3 reads CASSPRLADSYNEQFF. CDR3 DNA: TGCGCCAGCAGCCCAAGACTAGCGGACTCCTACAATGAGCAGTTCTTC.

This clone showed up just once. A single base separates this from a much larger clone, so it may be a read error. V gene TRBV4-1 combines with J gene TRBJ2-5; a weak D match, TRBD2 (6 bases). The V gene's germline CDR1 is MGHRA and CDR2 YSYEKL. The CDR3 covers 15 residues. V was clipped by 5 bases and J by 2 bases, with 15 bases between them. CDR3 protein: CASSIRLGSQETQYF. For the CDR3, the DNA is TGCGCCAGCAGCATCCGACTAGGCAGTCAAGAGACCCAGTACTTC.

This chain joins TRBV25-1 and TRBJ1-1; 7 positions agree with TRBD1. J gave up 2 bases and V 4 bases, and 7 bases lay outside the gene matches. This CDR3 has 15 residues. CDR1 MGHDK and CDR2 SYGVNS come from the germline V gene. The CDR3 DNA is TGTGCCAGCAGTGCTTGGGACAGCCGAAACACTGAAGCTTTCTTT. Translation: CASSAWDSRNTEAFF.

The chain combines TRBV7-9 with TRBJ2-7; D not certain. CDR1 SEHNR and CDR2 FQNEAQ come from the germline V gene (reference sequence). The ends were cut back, 5 bases at V and 4 bases at J, with 15 bases in the middle. The CDR3 has 14 residues. The CDR3 DNA reads as TGTGCCAGCAGCCCCGCCCCTAGATGGTACGAGCAGTACTTC. Residues: CASSPAPRWYEQYF.

The chain links TRBV27 to TRBJ2-1; possible D gene TRBD2, 6 bases. Between the trimmed V and J ends, which lost 0 bases and 4 bases, there was a span of 13 bases. The CDR3 runs 16 residues. CDR1 and CDR2 from the germline V gene are MNHEY and SMNVEV (reference sequence). The CDR3 coding sequence is TGTGCCAGCAGTTTATCGACTGGGGACTTGTACAATGAGCAGTTCTTC. Translated, it gives CASSLSTGDLYNEQFF.

The chain employs TRBV6-5 and TRBJ2-1; 9 nucleotides line up with TRBD1. The V and J ends lost 6 bases and 2 bases, in that order; junction bases with no gene match: 5. The germline V gene has CDR1 MNHEY and CDR2 SVGAGI. This CDR3 has 15 amino acids. The CDR3 bases are TGTGCCAGCAGACACGGACAGGGGCCCTACAATGAGCAGTTCTTC. It yields the protein CASRHGQGPYNEQFF.

The chain links TRBV11-3 to TRBJ2-1, with TRBD2 identical over 9 bases. Germline assignment: CDR1 SGHNT and CDR2 YENEEA. The CDR3 sequence is 15 residues long. V shed 4 bases, J shed 2 bases, and the junction held 3 bases outside the gene matches. The CDR3 bases are TGTGCCAGCAGCTCTCAGCGGGAGGCCTACAATGAGCAGTTCTTC. It is translated as CASSSQREAYNEQFF.

In the case of this clone: The junction does not match germline at one end; this may be a read error. DNA for the CDR3: TGTGCCAGCAGGGAAGGACAGGGAAGGACCTACGAGCAGTACTTC. Amino acid sequence: CASREGQGRTYEQYF. V and J are TRBV6-1 and TRBJ2-7; TRBD1 matches at 8 bases. CDR1 and CDR2 (germline): MNHNS, SASEGT. The CDR3 is 15 amino acids.

The V and J genes are TRBV2 and TRBJ1-5; tentatively, D is TRBD1 (5 bases). The CDR3 is 16 amino acids. Germline CDR1 SNHLY, CDR2 FYNNEI. The ends were cut back, 3 bases at V and 0 bases at J, with 12 bases in the middle. In nucleotides, the CDR3 is TGTGCCAGCAGTGACAGGGAGGGAAATAGCAATCAGCCCCAGCATTTT. Its protein is CASSDREGNSNQPQHF. Supplemented by reference TRBV2 and TRBJ1-5, the full variable domain reads EPEVTQTPSHQVTQMGQEVILRCVPISNHLYFYWYRQILGQKVEFLVSFYNNEISEKSEIFDDQFSVERPDGSNFTLKIRSTKLEDSAMYFCASSDREGNSNQPQHFGDGTRLSIL.

This chain links TRBV28 with TRBJ2-5; D unresolved. The germline V gene encodes CDR1 MDHEN and CDR2 SYDVKM. This CDR3 has 12 residues. V lost 5 bases, J lost 5 bases, and 9 bases lay in between. The CDR3 loop is CASSMKWETQYF. CDR3 in DNA: TGTGCCAGCAGTATGAAATGGGAGACCCAGTACTTC.

CDR3 amino acids: CASRLARGQHPLNTEAFF. In DNA, the CDR3 is TGTGCAAGTCGCTTAGCGCGGGGCCAACACCCCCTGAACACTGAAGCTTTCTTT. The V call is TRBV12-2, the J call TRBJ1-1. TRBV12-2 is described as a pseudogene. The CDR3 is made up of 18 amino acids.